These 22 T cell receptor beta chains were sequenced from one sample in a study of blood T cell repertoires in COVID-19. Profiled with immunoSEQ multiplex PCR; TCRdb holds only in-frame clones, not every one. The repertoire holds a few hundred thousand clones, with 85% as singletons. The sample consisted of peripheral blood. These receptors originate from a woman between 18 and 29 years old with acute or convalescent COVID-19.

V and J are TRBV14 and TRBJ2-3; D is perhaps TRBD2 (5 bases). The V end was cut by 4 bases, the J end by 7 bases, with 9 bases between. This CDR3 spans 12 amino acids. CDR1 is SGHDN and CDR2 is FVKESK in the germline V gene. The CDR3 here is CASSPAEHTQYF. DNA of the CDR3: TGTGCCAGCAGCCCAGCGGAACATACGCAGTATTTT.

The sample holds one count of this clone. The chain is built from TRBV9 and TRBJ2-7; D is ambiguous. The V gene lost 2 bases and the J gene lost 0 bases, with 6 bases spanning the gap. This CDR3 has 13 amino acids. Germline CDR1 SGDLS, CDR2 YYNGEE. The CDR3 nucleotides are TGTGCCAGCAGCGTCTCCCCCTCCTACGAGCAGTACTTC. Translation: CASSVSPSYEQYF. Filled out from reference TRBV9 and TRBJ2-7, the complete variable domain reads DSGVTQTPKHLITATGQRVTLRCSPRSGDLSVYWYQQSLDQGLQFLIQYYNGEERAKGNILERFSAQQFPDLHSELNLSSLELGDSALYFCASSVSPSYEQYFGPGTRLTVT.

This chain uses TRBV2 with TRBJ2-1; 7 bases map to TRBD2. The germline gives CDR1 SNHLY, CDR2 FYNNEI. This CDR3 spans 15 amino acids. Unmatched junction bases numbered 13, after V lost 8 bases and J lost 6 bases. The chain's CDR3 is CASVPGEGPRNEQFF. The CDR3 nucleotides are TGTGCCAGCGTTCCCGGGGAGGGCCCTCGCAATGAGCAGTTCTTC.

This clone was counted between two and nine times. The J gene is TRBJ2-7, the V gene TRBV9; 9 bases agree with TRBD1. From germline, CDR1 is SGDLS and CDR2 YYNGEE. CDR3 length: 14 residues. Germline trimming cut 4 bases from V and 5 bases from J; bases unmatched to any gene: 7. This chain's CDR3 is CASSPGTGLHEQYF. The CDR3 nucleotides are TGTGCCAGCAGCCCCGGGACAGGGTTGCACGAGCAGTACTTC. Full variable domain (missing parts from reference TRBV9 and TRBJ2-7): DSGVTQTPKHLITATGQRVTLRCSPRSGDLSVYWYQQSLDQGLQFLIQYYNGEERAKGNILERFSAQQFPDLHSELNLSSLELGDSALYFCASSPGTGLHEQYFGPGTRLTVT.

This clone was recorded many times. V gene TRBV25-1 combines with J gene TRBJ1-1, with 7 bases that match TRBD1. CDR3 length: 14 residues. Trimming cost V 6 bases and J 4 bases; bases outside gene matches: 8. The germline CDR1 and CDR2 sequences are MGHDK and SYGVNS. Written as DNA, the CDR3 is TGTGCCAGCAGCCCCACAGGGGCGGGCACTGAAGCTTTCTTT. As protein: CASSPTGAGTEAFF.

The J gene is TRBJ2-7, the V gene TRBV28; D is unclear. Trimming left V 3 bases short and J 2 bases short, with 8 bases between. The length of the CDR3 is 13 residues. Germline V CDR1 and CDR2: MDHEN, SYDVKM. The CDR3 region has the DNA TGTGCCAGCAGTTTTCGCGAGCCCTACGAGCAGTACTTC. It codes for CASSFREPYEQYF.

The chain links TRBV27 to TRBJ2-7; D gene uncertain. V was shortened by 6 bases and J by 0 bases, with 9 bases between the two germline ends. The CDR3 has 13 amino acids. Germline CDR1 reads MNHEY; CDR2 reads SMNVEV (reference sequence). CDR3 DNA sequence: TGTGCCAGCAGATCAACATACTCCTACGAGCAGTACTTC. Its translation is CASRSTYSYEQYF.

The chain has TRBV6-1 and TRBJ2-7; D is possibly TRBD1 (5 bases). V lost 3 bases and J lost 4, with 16 bases in between. The CDR3 covers 15 residues. Per the germline V gene, CDR1 is MNHNS and CDR2 is SASEGT. The CDR3 bases are TGTGCCAGCAGTGAGCAGGGCCTGACCCCATACGAGCAGTACTTC. The encoded protein is CASSEQGLTPYEQYF.

This clone was found a few times. The chain links TRBV3-1 (or the pseudogene TRBV3-2) to TRBJ1-4; the D is unclear. The V end was cut by 2 bases, the J end by 2 bases, with 15 bases between. This CDR3 contains 17 residues. Germline CDR1 reads LGHDT; CDR2 reads YNNKEL (reference sequence). CDR3 nucleotides: TGTGCCAGCAGCCAATTAAGGCGGGGTACGACTAATGAAAAACTGTTTTTT. It codes for CASSQLRRGTTNEKLFF.

The chain links TRBV28 to TRBJ2-7; TRBD1 matches 7 bases. The length of the CDR3 is 13 residues. The V segment lost 8 bases and the J segment 2 bases; nucleotides outside the gene matches: 6. CDR1 MDHEN and CDR2 SYDVKM come from the germline V gene. For the CDR3, the DNA is TGTGCCAGCGGGGACAGTGAGACCTACGAGCAGTACTTC. Amino acid sequence: CASGDSETYEQYF. The whole variable domain, filled in from reference TRBV28 and TRBJ2-7, reads DVKVTQSSRYLVKRTGEKVFLECVQDMDHENMFWYRQDPGLGLRLIYFSYDVKMKEKGDIPEGYSVSREKKERFSLILESASTNQTSMYLCASGDSETYEQYFGPGTRLTVT.

The chain is built from TRBV5-6 and TRBJ1-2; 7 bases are shared with TRBD1. Trimming took 4 bases from V and 4 from J; bases not matched to a gene: 4. Germline V CDR1 and CDR2: SGHDT, YYEEEE. This CDR3 has 13 residues. CDR3 residues: CASSQDRLYGYTF. CDR3 sequence (DNA): TGTGCCAGCAGCCAGGACAGGCTCTATGGCTACACCTTC.

The J gene is TRBJ2-7, the V gene TRBV10-3; TRBD1 agrees at 8 bases. Looked up from germline, CDR1 is ENHRY and CDR2 is SYGVKD. The trim removed 5 bases at V and 5 bases at J, leaving 11 bases unmatched. The CDR3 is made up of 15 amino acids. This CDR3 is CAISPDRVVINEQYF. In nucleotides, the CDR3 is TGTGCCATCAGTCCGGACAGGGTGGTCATCAACGAGCAGTACTTC.

The rearrangement joins TRBV5-4 to TRBJ1-2, with 8 bases aligning to TRBD1. Germline trimming cut 0 bases from V and 4 bases from J; bases unmatched to any gene: 2. Germline V gene lookup returns CDR1 SGHNT and CDR2 YYREEE (reference sequence). The CDR3 extends over 14 amino acids. This CDR3 is CASSLDRGGYGYTF. The CDR3 coding sequence is TGTGCCAGCAGCTTGGACAGGGGGGGCTATGGCTACACCTTC.

The chain is built from TRBV4-1 and TRBJ2-5; no definite D call. The CDR3 sequence is 14 residues long. V dropped 3 bases and J dropped 5 bases, with 13 bases sitting between them. Germline V lookup: CDR1 MGHRA, CDR2 YSYEKL. The CDR3 here is CASSQYMGSETQYF. The DNA of the CDR3 is TGCGCCAGCAGCCAGTACATGGGCAGCGAGACCCAGTACTTC.

CDR3: CATARSSGNTIYF. The DNA for the CDR3 is TGTGCCACGGCCCGGAGCTCTGGAAACACCATATATTTT. V and J are TRBV18 and TRBJ1-3; unclear D gene. Germline V gives CDR1 KGHSH, CDR2 LQKENI. The ends were cut back, 10 bases at V and 0 bases at J, with 10 bases in the middle. The CDR3 is made up of 13 amino acids.

V is TRBV9 and J is TRBJ2-4, with a possible D match to TRBD2 (5 bases). The CDR3 has 16 residues. The V end was cut by 0 bases, the J end by 1 base, with 11 bases between. CDR1 is SGDLS, CDR2 YYNGEE, per germline. CDR3 amino acids: CASSVDGGSAKNIQYF. Written as DNA, the CDR3 is TGTGCCAGCAGCGTAGATGGAGGCTCGGCCAAAAACATTCAGTACTTC.

This clone was counted once. V is TRBV6-4 and J is TRBJ1-1; weak D call: TRBD1 (5 bases). The germline V gene encodes CDR1 MRHNA and CDR2 SNTAGT. V was shortened by 4 bases and J by 7 bases, with 16 bases between the two germline ends. CDR3 length: 14 residues. This chain's CDR3 is CASSGEGPVGEAFF. The CDR3 bases are TGTGCCAGCAGTGGGGAGGGACCGGTCGGTGAAGCTTTCTTT.

The rearrangement uses TRBV7-3 and TRBJ2-3, with D possibly matching TRBD2 (6 bases). Germline V CDR1 and CDR2: SGHTA, FQGTGA. The CDR3 is made up of 16 amino acids. V was clipped by 5 bases and J by 4 bases, with 19 bases between them. CDR3 residues: CASSPRAAGPADTQYF. The CDR3, as DNA: TGTGCCAGCAGCCCCCGTGCCGCGGGGCCGGCAGATACGCAGTATTTT.

The sample holds a few counts of this clone. The chain has TRBV2 and TRBJ2-7, with 9 bases lining up with TRBD1. Germline CDR1 reads SNHLY; CDR2 reads FYNNEI. J gave up 1 base and V 6 bases, and 7 bases lay outside the gene matches. The CDR3 has 15 residues. CDR3 residues: CASSQRTGVSYEQYF. CDR3 sequence (DNA): TGTGCCAGCAGCCAGAGGACAGGGGTTTCCTACGAGCAGTACTTC.

This chain uses TRBV24-1 with TRBJ2-5, with TRBD1 as a possible D gene (5 bases). Trimming stripped 3 bases from V and 3 bases from J, with 7 bases between. Germline V gives CDR1 KGHDR, CDR2 SFDVKD. This CDR3 spans 13 amino acids. CDR3 loop: CATSDLTEETQYF. The CDR3 coding sequence is TGTGCCACCAGTGATCTGACAGAAGAGACCCAGTACTTC.

The chain carries TRBV18 and TRBJ2-1; 7 bases line up with TRBD2. CDR3 length equals 16 residues. J was trimmed by 7 bases and V by 3 bases; bases with no gene match: 12. Germline lookup yields CDR1 KGHSH and CDR2 LQKENI. The CDR3 bases are TGTGCCAGCTCACCGATGTTGGCGGGAGCTGGAAATGAGCAGTTCTTC. Its protein is CASSPMLAGAGNEQFF.

The chain recombines TRBV5-6 with TRBJ1-5; D uncertain. V was trimmed by 0 bases and J by 0 bases, leaving 7 bases between them. The length of the CDR3 is 15 residues. Germline CDR1 SGHDT, CDR2 YYEEEE. This chain's CDR3 is CASSLEQHSNQPQHF. CDR3 in DNA: TGTGCCAGCAGCTTGGAACAGCATAGCAATCAGCCCCAGCATTTT.